The 17 T cell receptor beta chains reported below all come from one sample, sequenced in a study of regulatory T cells in long-lasting Graves disease (dated by TCRdb to the early 2020s). Library preparation used multiplex PCR. Sequencing instrument: Illumina HiSeq 4000. iRepertoire HTBI primers and Arm-PCR amplification of CDR3 regions were used to construct TCR beta libraries. TCRdb itself trimmed the public reads at Q25 with fastp, ran MiXCR and retained productive beta chains. Rows are combined by CDR3 protein, so each entry shows the most common genes and DNA. Across this sample there are some 470,000 distinct CDR3 sequences, with about a fifth seen only once. Jointly, the top ten make up around 7% of the sample. The time point label, as the study defines it: persistent/refractory GD, antithyroid drugs over 5 years with positive TRAb. For both TCR sequencing and RNA sequencing, RNA was extracted from PBMCs in TRIzol.

The material sequenced was peripheral blood mononuclear cells (PBMCs), taken when the disease was refractory, from a patient treated with antithyroid drugs. The receptors here all came from a female donor with Graves disease.

This clonotype occurred a few times. It may be a read error: a sequence one base away is much more abundant. The CDR3 carries no conserved terminal phenylalanine or tryptophan, so it likely arises from a read error. The rearrangement joins TRBV20-1 to TRBJ2-7; 16 bases match TRBD2. The CDR3 loop spans 17 amino acids. Germline V gene data show CDR1 as DFQATT and CDR2 as SNEGSKA (reference sequence). Losses at the gene ends were 1 base for V and 1 base for J; bases not matched to a gene: 4. The CDR3 sequence is CSARALGLAGGSYEQYL. The DNA for the CDR3 is TGCAGTGCTAGAGCTTTGGGACTAGCGGGAGGGTCCTACGAGCAGTACCTC.

This clonotype was seen many times. V is TRBV15 and J is TRBJ1-3; the D is unclear. Germline values: CDR1 LNHNV, CDR2 YYDKDF (reference sequence). Deletions cut 0 bases from V and 3 bases from J, with 12 bases between. The CDR3 is 16 amino acids. In DNA form, the CDR3 reads TGTGCCACCAGCAGAGATGGCCAGCTTGGTGGAAACACCATATATTTT. It is translated as CATSRDGQLGGNTIYF.

This clonotype has a count of ten or more. V usage is TRBV6-2 or TRBV6-3 and J usage is TRBJ1-1; a weak D match, TRBD1 (6 bases). Germline assignment: CDR1 MNHEY and CDR2 SVGEGT. V was shortened by 6 bases and J by 3 bases, with 14 bases between the two germline ends. The CDR3 consists of 14 residues. The CDR3 protein is CASRRTVLDTEAFF. The CDR3 DNA reads as TGTGCCAGCAGAAGGACAGTTCTCGACACTGAAGCTTTCTTT.

This clonotype was detected once. This chain uses TRBV7-9 with TRBJ2-1; a weak D match, TRBD1 (6 bases). CDR3 length: 15 amino acids. V gave up 3 bases and J gave up 1 base, with 10 bases separating them. Per germline, CDR1 SEHNR and CDR2 FQNEAQ (reference sequence). This chain's CDR3 is CASSFRDTSYNEQFF. CDR3 sequence (DNA): TGTGCCAGCAGCTTCCGGGACACGTCCTACAATGAGCAGTTCTTC.

This clonotype was recorded many times. The V gene is TRBV6-1, the J gene TRBJ1-2; maybe TRBD1 (6 bases). The germline gives CDR1 MNHNS, CDR2 SASEGT. CDR3 length equals 15 residues. V lost 5 bases to trimming and J lost 1 base, with 14 bases between them. In DNA, the CDR3 is TGTGCCAGCAGTCGACCGGACAGAGATAACTATGGCTACACCTTC. Its protein is CASSRPDRDNYGYTF.

A note on this clonotype: A much larger clone is a single base away; this may be a read error. The CDR3 carries no conserved terminal phenylalanine or tryptophan, so it likely arises from a read error. The CDR3 DNA is TGTGCCAGCAGGGGGAAAGGGGGCAGCACTGAAGCTTTCTCT. It codes for CASRGKGGSTEAFS. The V and J genes are TRBV12-3 or TRBV12-4 and TRBJ1-1, with 7 positions matching TRBD1. The CDR3 covers 14 residues. J was trimmed by 4 bases and V by 6 bases; bases with no gene match: 8.

In this sample, this clonotype turned up a few times. V and J are TRBV5-1 and TRBJ1-6; 7 nucleotides align to TRBD1. Germline V gives CDR1 SGHRS, CDR2 YFSETQ. The CDR3 covers 17 residues. V was clipped by 4 bases and J by 4 bases; unmatched bases: 11. DNA of the CDR3: TGCGCCAGCAGCGGAGGTCTGCGGGACAGATATAATTCACCCCTCCACTTT. Protein product: CASSGGLRDRYNSPLHF.

This clonotype was observed many times. The chain links TRBV6-5 to TRBJ2-7, with 11 positions matching TRBD1. CDR1 is MNHEY and CDR2 is SVGAGI in the germline V gene. The CDR3 is 15 amino acids. The ends lost 0 bases at V and 3 bases at J; junction bases unmatched: 1. CDR3 bases: TGTGCCAGCAGTTACTCGGGACAGGGGGGCTACGAGCAGTACTTC. It codes for CASSYSGQGGYEQYF.

Remarks on this clonotype: Given a much more abundant clone one base away, this may be a read error. The rearrangement uses TRBV6-2 or TRBV6-3 and TRBJ2-7; D uncertain. The CDR3 contains 16 residues. Germline V gene sequence: CDR1 MNHEY, CDR2 SVGEGT. Trimming stripped 5 bases from V and 1 base from J, with 18 bases between. In DNA form, the CDR3 reads TGTGCCAGCAGTGAAGCCGGGCGCTGGAAGTCCTACGAGCAGTACTTC. Translating gives CASSEAGRWKSYEQYF.

This clonotype was observed many times. V gene TRBV6-9 combines with J gene TRBJ2-7; 9 bases agree with TRBD1. V lost 4 bases and J lost 0; bases outside the gene matches: 7. The CDR3 totals 16 residues. Germline loops: CDR1 MNHGY, CDR2 SVAAGI. The DNA of the CDR3 is TGTGCCAGCAGTTTGACCGGGACAGGGAGCTCCTACGAGCAGTACTTC. Encoded protein: CASSLTGTGSSYEQYF.

This clonotype was recorded at least ten times. The chain recombines TRBV28 with TRBJ1-4; D remains unclear. Germline-derived CDR1 and CDR2 are MDHEN and SYDVKM. The CDR3 is 13 amino acids. V was clipped by 5 bases and J by 8 bases, with 12 bases between them. The CDR3 sequence is CASSLRFSEKLFF. CDR3 in DNA: TGTGCCAGCAGTCTGAGATTCTCGGAAAAACTGTTTTTT.

This clonotype has only a few counts. CDR3: CASSPQWSYEQYF. As DNA, the CDR3 is TGTGCCAGCTCACCACAGTGGTCCTACGAGCAGTACTTC. This sequence joins TRBV18 and TRBJ2-7; unclear D gene. V was cut by 1 base and J by 1 base, with 5 bases left in between. The CDR3 covers 13 residues. Germline V gives CDR1 KGHSH, CDR2 LQKENI.

This clonotype occurred many times. The genes are TRBV6-5 and TRBJ2-2; 7 nucleotides agree with TRBD2. This CDR3 contains 16 residues. J was trimmed by 4 bases and V by 1 base; bases with no gene match: 6. The germline V gene has CDR1 MNHEY and CDR2 SVGAGI. CDR3 region: CASSYYGGSGTGELFF. The CDR3 DNA follows: TGTGCCAGCAGTTACTACGGGGGGTCGGGCACCGGGGAGCTGTTTTTT.

With respect to this clonotype: A junction end diverges from the germline sequence, so it may reflect a read error. V usage is TRBV5-1 and J usage is TRBJ2-7, with D unclear. The CDR3 runs 13 residues. Germline CDR1 and CDR2: SGHRS and YFSETQ. CDR3 sequence: CATSLGQNYEQYF. The CDR3 DNA sequence: TGCGCCACCAGCTTAGGGCAGAACTACGAGCAGTACTTC. Full variable domain (outside the CDR3, taken from reference TRBV5-1 and TRBJ2-7): KAGVTQTPRYLIKTRGQQVTLSCSPISGHRSVSWYQQTPGQGLQFLFEYFSETQRNKGNFPGRFSGRQFSNSRSEMNVSTLELGDSALYLCATSLGQNYEQYFGPGTRLTVT.

This clonotype was recorded at least ten times. The rearrangement uses TRBV15 and TRBJ1-1, with TRBD1 as a possible D gene (5 bases). V lost 1 base, J lost 1 base, and 13 bases lay in between. Germline lookup yields CDR1 LNHNV and CDR2 YYDKDF (reference sequence). The CDR3 loop spans 16 amino acids. The CDR3 region has the DNA TGTGCCACCAGCAGAGCCGGGACCGAAAAGAACACTGAAGCTTTCTTT. Translating it yields CATSRAGTEKNTEAFF.

This clonotype has more than one count but fewer than ten. The chain links TRBV2 to TRBJ1-6; D is possibly TRBD1 (6 bases). Trimming removed 3 bases at V and 4 bases at J, with 10 bases between. The CDR3 has 15 amino acids. Germline V gene lookup returns CDR1 SNHLY and CDR2 FYNNEI. The DNA of the CDR3 is TGTGCCAGCAGTGAGCAGGGGCCTTATAATTCACCCCTCCACTTT. Encoded protein: CASSEQGPYNSPLHF.

This clonotype was seen only a few times. The chain has TRBV5-1 and TRBJ1-2; D unclear. V was trimmed by 4 bases and J by 7 bases, leaving 14 bases between them. This CDR3 is built from 13 residues. Germline V gene sequence: CDR1 SGHRS, CDR2 YFSETQ. Here the CDR3 reads CASSPLREVGYTF. The CDR3 DNA sequence: TGCGCCAGCAGCCCCCTTAGGGAGGTTGGCTACACCTTC.